This T cell receptor (beta chain) was sequenced for a study of blood T cell repertoires in COVID-19. The CDR3 contains 15 residues. The V gene's germline CDR1 is SGHNT and CDR2 YYREEE (reference sequence). Germline trimming cut 4 bases from V and 4 bases from J; bases unmatched to any gene: 5. Data came from immunoSEQ multiplex PCR; TCRdb stores just in-frame clones and leaves some out. The sample contains about 42,000 clones, about 89% of which appear only once. Sequenced material: peripheral blood. The V gene is TRBV5-4, the J gene TRBJ1-5; 10 nucleotides agree with TRBD1. This TCR came from a human donor in a cohort sampled during active COVID-19. This chain's CDR3 is CASSLGTGVNQPQHF. CDR3 nucleotides: TGTGCCAGCAGCCTCGGGACAGGGGTTAATCAGCCCCAGCATTTT.